The 21 T cell receptor beta chains in this list originate from one sample, sequenced in a study of CD8 T cells in Susac syndrome. Reverse transcription used roughly 0.45 to 1 ug RNA and random hexamers. From the immunoSEQ multiplex PCR reads, TCRdb called clonotypes with MiXCR, one entry per CDR3 protein. The sample lists under 150,000 distinct CDR3 sequences, more than 90% occurring once. Sequenced material: CD4+ T cells from PBMCs. The origin of the receptors is a human donor with Susac syndrome.

V is TRBV28 and J is TRBJ1-2; D unclear. Germline loops: CDR1 MDHEN, CDR2 SYDVKM. V lost 7 bases and J lost 2, with 11 bases in between. This CDR3 has 13 amino acids. As DNA, the CDR3 is TGTGCCAGCATCGCTGAGTACAACTATGGCTACACCTTC. Amino acid sequence: CASIAEYNYGYTF.

This clonotype was picked up one time. This chain links TRBV3-1 with TRBJ2-7; TRBD2 matches at 7 bases. CDR3 length equals 15 residues. V gave up 4 bases and J gave up 0 bases; unmatched junction bases: 6. Germline values: CDR1 LGHDT, CDR2 YNNKEL (reference sequence). CDR3 residues: CASSRSTSSSYEQYF. DNA for the CDR3: TGTGCCAGCAGCCGATCGACTAGCAGCTCCTACGAGCAGTACTTC.

The chain couples TRBV11-3 to TRBJ2-1; 7 bases are shared with TRBD2. The J segment lost 8 bases and the V segment lost 4 bases, leaving 5 bases of the junction unmatched. This CDR3 contains 13 residues. Germline loops: CDR1 SGHNT, CDR2 YENEEA. CDR3 coding DNA: TGTGCCAGCAGCTCCATGGGAGGGGATGAGCAGTTCTTC. As protein: CASSSMGGDEQFF.

This chain connects TRBV2 to TRBJ1-2, with D perhaps matching TRBD1 (5 bases). The CDR3 has 13 amino acids. The germline V and J ends were trimmed by 5 bases and 6 bases, with 13 bases remaining between them. CDR1 and CDR2 from the germline V gene are SNHLY and FYNNEI. In DNA form, the CDR3 reads TGTGCCAGCAGTTCCCAGGGTCTAGATGGCTACACCTTC. This gives the protein CASSSQGLDGYTF. The full variable domain, in which reference TRBV2 and TRBJ1-2 provide the parts outside the CDR3, is EPEVTQTPSHQVTQMGQEVILRCVPISNHLYFYWYRQILGQKVEFLVSFYNNEISEKSEIFDDQFSVERPDGSNFTLKIRSTKLEDSAMYFCASSSQGLDGYTFGSGTRLTVV.

The chain carries TRBV15 and TRBJ2-1, with D tentatively TRBD1 or TRBD2 (5 bases each). The CDR3 runs to 16 residues. Trimming stripped 3 bases from V and 3 bases from J, with 15 bases between. Germline V CDR1 and CDR2: LNHNV, YYDKDF (reference sequence). CDR3 protein: CATSSDTGTRYNEQFF. The CDR3 region has the DNA TGTGCCACCAGCAGCGACACCGGGACCCGCTACAATGAGCAGTTCTTC.

The chain combines TRBV29-1 with TRBJ1-2; D is uncertain. Trimming stripped 3 bases from V and 14 bases from J, with 19 bases between. Germline CDR1 SQVTM, CDR2 ANQGSEA. CDR3 size: 12 residues. The CDR3 coding sequence is TGCAGCGTTGACCGTTCAACGGCAGAAGGTACCTTC. It is translated as CSVDRSTAEGTF.

The rearrangement links TRBV20-1 to TRBJ2-1; TRBD2 agrees at 11 bases. Germline V gene sequence: CDR1 DFQATT, CDR2 SNEGSKA (reference sequence). There are 15 residues in the CDR3. Unmatched junction bases numbered 7, after V lost 6 bases and J lost 3 bases. The CDR3 region is CSALLAGDLYNEQFF. CDR3 sequence (DNA): TGCAGTGCGCTACTAGCGGGAGACCTCTACAATGAGCAGTTCTTC.

The rearrangement joins TRBV9 to TRBJ2-6, with 7 bases lining up with TRBD2. Trimming took 7 bases from V and 0 from J; bases not matched to a gene: 4. CDR3 length: 15 residues. CDR1 SGDLS and CDR2 YYNGEE come from the germline V gene. CDR3 loop: CASGGELSGANVLTF. The CDR3 region has the DNA TGTGCCAGCGGGGGGGAACTCTCTGGGGCCAACGTCCTGACTTTC.

The rearrangement joins TRBV18 to TRBJ1-1, with 7 bases matching TRBD1. Trimming took 5 bases from V and 5 from J; bases not matched to a gene: 11. The CDR3 is 15 amino acids. CDR1 is KGHSH and CDR2 is LQKENI in the germline V gene. This CDR3 reads CASSTQGEAGTEAFF. DNA of the CDR3: TGTGCCAGCTCAACCCAGGGGGAGGCGGGTACTGAAGCTTTCTTT.

The CDR3 nucleotides read TGCGCCAGCAGCTTGGCATTAGCGGGGCGGGGTGCGGAGCAGTACTTC. Translating gives CASSLALAGRGAEQYF. The chain couples TRBV5-1 to TRBJ2-7; 8 bases align to TRBD2. Germline V gene data show CDR1 as SGHRS and CDR2 as YFSETQ. The CDR3 is 16 residues long. V lost 0 bases to trimming and J lost 7 bases; unmatched junction nucleotides: 12.

The chain employs TRBV19 and TRBJ1-3; D unresolved. Germline V gene lookup returns CDR1 LNHDA and CDR2 SQIVND (reference sequence). The CDR3 contains 14 residues. Deletions cut 6 bases from V and 2 bases from J, with 11 bases between. The DNA for the CDR3 is TGTGCCAGTAGCCCTACAACAACTGGAAACACCATATATTTT. Translated, it gives CASSPTTTGNTIYF.

The V gene is TRBV6-6, the J gene TRBJ2-3, with 10 bases matching TRBD2. With 6 bases clipped from V and 2 bases from J, the junction kept 8 bases outside the gene matches. Per germline, CDR1 MNHNY and CDR2 SVGAGI (reference sequence). The length of the CDR3 is 16 residues. Written as DNA, the CDR3 is TGTGCCAGCAGACCAGCGGGAGGGCTTACCACAGATACGCAGTATTTT. This sequence encodes CASRPAGGLTTDTQYF.

This clonotype has more than one count but fewer than ten. This chain links TRBV12-3 or TRBV12-4 with TRBJ1-1; no reliable D call. The germline V and J ends were trimmed by 0 bases and 1 base, with 6 bases remaining between them. The CDR3 has 14 amino acids. CDR3 nucleotides: TGTGCCAGCAGTTTAGCAGGGTCGAACACTGAAGCTTTCTTT. Translated, it gives CASSLAGSNTEAFF.

The chain links TRBV5-1 to TRBJ2-5, with 8 bases aligning to TRBD2. Germline trimming cut 3 bases from V and 5 bases from J; bases unmatched to any gene: 6. The CDR3 sequence is 14 residues long. Germline V gene lookup returns CDR1 SGHRS and CDR2 YFSETQ. DNA of the CDR3: TGCGCCAGCAGCTGGGGGACTAGTGTCGAGACCCAGTACTTC. Its translation: CASSWGTSVETQYF.

The chain employs TRBV13 and TRBJ2-1; TRBD2 agrees at 9 bases. The V segment lost 2 bases and the J segment 8 bases; nucleotides outside the gene matches: 7. This CDR3 comprises 15 residues. The V gene's germline CDR1 is PRHDT and CDR2 FYEKMQ (reference sequence). The CDR3 is CASSLLAGGSYEQFF. In DNA, the CDR3 is TGTGCCAGCAGCTTATTGGCGGGGGGGTCTTATGAGCAGTTCTTC.

The chain couples TRBV28 to TRBJ2-1; perhaps TRBD1 as D (5 bases). CDR3 size: 15 residues. Germline V lookup: CDR1 MDHEN, CDR2 SYDVKM. Trimming shortened V by 3 bases and J by 5 bases, and 14 bases separated the two germline ends. The CDR3 DNA follows: TGTGCCAGCAGTTTCCCCGCGACAGCTAACAATGAGCAGTTCTTC. Its protein is CASSFPATANNEQFF.

The CDR3 protein is CASSVGLGSSYNEQFF. The CDR3 nucleotides are TGTGCCAGCAGCGTGGGACTGGGGAGCTCCTACAATGAGCAGTTCTTC. This chain uses TRBV9 with TRBJ2-1, with D perhaps matching TRBD2 (6 bases). V gave up 2 bases and J gave up 0 bases, with 12 bases separating them. CDR1 SGDLS and CDR2 YYNGEE come from the germline V gene. The CDR3 has 16 amino acids.

The chain carries TRBV7-9 and TRBJ2-1; D is tentatively TRBD1 or TRBD2 (5 bases each). The ends were cut back, 5 bases at V and 6 bases at J, with 11 bases in the middle. The CDR3 runs 13 residues. Germline-derived CDR1 and CDR2 are SEHNR and FQNEAQ (reference sequence). The CDR3 DNA is TGTGCCAGCAGCCCATCGGGGACCAATGAGCAGTTCTTC. The encoded protein is CASSPSGTNEQFF.

The chain has TRBV7-9 and TRBJ2-1; D is uncertain. The V gene's germline CDR1 is SEHNR and CDR2 FQNEAQ (reference sequence). The CDR3 spans 15 residues. V lost 2 bases and J lost 4, with 12 bases in between. This CDR3 is CASSLWDVRYNEQFF. CDR3 in DNA: TGTGCCAGCAGCTTATGGGATGTAAGATACAATGAGCAGTTCTTC.

The chain couples TRBV5-1 to TRBJ2-7, with D hard to call. The CDR3 loop spans 13 amino acids. The germline V and J ends were trimmed by 5 bases and 6 bases, with 15 bases remaining between them. In germline, CDR1 is SGHRS, CDR2 YFSETQ. Here the CDR3 DNA reads TGCGCCAGCAGACCTCCGCACTATTCCGAGCAGTACTTC. Translated: CASRPPHYSEQYF.

The count of this clonotype is one. The rearrangement links TRBV9 to TRBJ1-2; TRBD1 might be the D (5 bases). The CDR3 covers 17 residues. Germline CDR1 SGDLS, CDR2 YYNGEE. Between the trimmed V and J ends, which lost 3 bases and 2 bases, there was a span of 20 bases. The CDR3 nucleotides read TGTGCCAGCAGCGGCGTGAGGGGCCTCGTCGCCAACTATGGCTACACCTTC. As protein: CASSGVRGLVANYGYTF.